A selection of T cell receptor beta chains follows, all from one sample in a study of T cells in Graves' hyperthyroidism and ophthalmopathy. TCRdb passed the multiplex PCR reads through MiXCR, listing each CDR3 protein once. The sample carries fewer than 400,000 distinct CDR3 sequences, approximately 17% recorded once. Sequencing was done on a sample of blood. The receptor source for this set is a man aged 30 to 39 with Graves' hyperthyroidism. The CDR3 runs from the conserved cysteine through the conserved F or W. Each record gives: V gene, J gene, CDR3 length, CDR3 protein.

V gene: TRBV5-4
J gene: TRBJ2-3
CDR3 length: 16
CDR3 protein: CASSFQPGTQGDTQYF

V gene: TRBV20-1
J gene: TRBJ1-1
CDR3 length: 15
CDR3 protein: CSARAFRGRNTEAFF

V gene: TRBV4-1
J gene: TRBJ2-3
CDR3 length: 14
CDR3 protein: CASSQKQGSDTQYF

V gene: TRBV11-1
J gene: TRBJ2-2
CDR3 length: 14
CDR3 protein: CASTVTGPLGELFF

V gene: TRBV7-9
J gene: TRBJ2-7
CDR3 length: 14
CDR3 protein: CASSSLAGLYEQYF

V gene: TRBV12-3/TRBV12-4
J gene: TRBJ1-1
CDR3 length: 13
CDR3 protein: CASSILPDAEAFF

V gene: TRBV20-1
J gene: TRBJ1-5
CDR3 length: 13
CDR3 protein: CSARGTLNQPQHF

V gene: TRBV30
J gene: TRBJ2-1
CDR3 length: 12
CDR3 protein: CAWGTADNEQFF

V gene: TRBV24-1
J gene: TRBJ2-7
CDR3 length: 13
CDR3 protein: CATSQQSSGEQYF

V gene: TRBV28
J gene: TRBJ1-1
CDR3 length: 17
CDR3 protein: CASSLSGWVTKNTEAFF

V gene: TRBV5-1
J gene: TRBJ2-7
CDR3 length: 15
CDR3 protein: CASTWVGLPGNEQYF

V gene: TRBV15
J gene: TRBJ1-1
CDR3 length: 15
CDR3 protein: CATSRDWVRDSEAFF

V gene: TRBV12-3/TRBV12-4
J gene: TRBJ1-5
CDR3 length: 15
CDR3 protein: CASSLDRDSNQPQHF

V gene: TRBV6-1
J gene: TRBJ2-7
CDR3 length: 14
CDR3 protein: CASSPIGRVSEQYF

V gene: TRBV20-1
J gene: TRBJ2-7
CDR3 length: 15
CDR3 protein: CSASPRSGGLTEQYF

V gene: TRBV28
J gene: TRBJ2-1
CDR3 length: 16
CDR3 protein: CASSPVGRHHKYEQFF

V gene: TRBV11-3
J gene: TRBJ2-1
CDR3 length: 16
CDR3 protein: CASSLGNKDRDNEQFF

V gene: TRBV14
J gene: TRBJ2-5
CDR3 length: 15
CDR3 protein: CASSQLGLRRETQYF

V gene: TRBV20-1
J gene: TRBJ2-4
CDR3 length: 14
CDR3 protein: CSARDLRGLDIQYF

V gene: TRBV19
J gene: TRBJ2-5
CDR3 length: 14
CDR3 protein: CASSISPGQETQYF

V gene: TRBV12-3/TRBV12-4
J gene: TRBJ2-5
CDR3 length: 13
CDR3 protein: CASSARGGETQYF

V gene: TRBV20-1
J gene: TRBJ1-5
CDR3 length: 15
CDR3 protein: CSARVGGDSNQPQHF

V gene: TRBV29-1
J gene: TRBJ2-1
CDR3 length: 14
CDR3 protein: CSVFRLANDNEQFF

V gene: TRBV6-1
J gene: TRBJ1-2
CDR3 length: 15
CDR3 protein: CASSLNKGRGNGYTF

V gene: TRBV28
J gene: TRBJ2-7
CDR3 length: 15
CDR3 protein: CASRQGQGALSEQYF

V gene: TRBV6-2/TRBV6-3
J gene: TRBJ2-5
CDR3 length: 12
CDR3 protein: CASSLAPRAQYF

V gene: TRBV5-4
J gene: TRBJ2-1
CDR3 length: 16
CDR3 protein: CASSWELAGSYNEQFF

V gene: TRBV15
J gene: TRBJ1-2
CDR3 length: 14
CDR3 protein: CATSRGQGYYGYTF

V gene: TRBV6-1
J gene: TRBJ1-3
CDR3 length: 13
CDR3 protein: CASSPTYGTTLYF

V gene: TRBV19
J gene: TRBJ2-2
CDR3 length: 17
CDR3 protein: CASSIDRQKDCTGELFF

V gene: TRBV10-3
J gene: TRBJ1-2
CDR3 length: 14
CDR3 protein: CAGSPGASFYGYTF

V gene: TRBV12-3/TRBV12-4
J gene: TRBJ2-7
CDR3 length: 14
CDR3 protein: CASSPKTSSYEQYF

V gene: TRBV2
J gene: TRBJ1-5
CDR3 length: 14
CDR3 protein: CASRAGGGDQPQHF

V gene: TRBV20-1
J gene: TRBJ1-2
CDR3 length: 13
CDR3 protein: CSATTASAYGYTF

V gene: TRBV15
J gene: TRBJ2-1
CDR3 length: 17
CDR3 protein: CATSRGGLRDSSNEQFF

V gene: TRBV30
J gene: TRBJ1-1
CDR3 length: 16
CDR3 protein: CAWMRQGASWNTEAFF

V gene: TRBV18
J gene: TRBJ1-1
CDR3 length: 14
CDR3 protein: CASSPRGGEGEAFF

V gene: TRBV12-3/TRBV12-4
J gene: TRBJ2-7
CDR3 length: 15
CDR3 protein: CASSLEGRGGNEQYF

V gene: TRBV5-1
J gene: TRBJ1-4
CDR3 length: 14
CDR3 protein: CASNEGSTNEKLFF

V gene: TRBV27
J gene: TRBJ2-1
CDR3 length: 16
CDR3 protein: CASSLTALAGYNEQFF

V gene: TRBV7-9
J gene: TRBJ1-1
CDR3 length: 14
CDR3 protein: CASSSTGGITEAFF

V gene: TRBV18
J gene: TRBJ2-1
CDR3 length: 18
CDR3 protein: CASSPPRQGGIFFNEQFF

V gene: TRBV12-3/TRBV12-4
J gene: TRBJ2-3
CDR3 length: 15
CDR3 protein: CASSPSPATTDTQYF

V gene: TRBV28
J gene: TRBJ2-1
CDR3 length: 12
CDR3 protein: CASSLTINEQFF

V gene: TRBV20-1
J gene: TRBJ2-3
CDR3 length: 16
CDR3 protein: CSASLRLFFSTDTQYF

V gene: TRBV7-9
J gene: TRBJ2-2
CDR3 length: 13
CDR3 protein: CASSRTSGEELFF

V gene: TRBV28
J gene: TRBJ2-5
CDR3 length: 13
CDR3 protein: CASSSGVQETQYF

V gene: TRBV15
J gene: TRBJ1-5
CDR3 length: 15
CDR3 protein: CATSKYDSSNQPQHF

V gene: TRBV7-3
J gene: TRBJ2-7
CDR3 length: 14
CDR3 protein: CASSSTGTSERQYF

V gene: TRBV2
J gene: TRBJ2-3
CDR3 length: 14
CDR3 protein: CASSSDLSTDTQYF